Following are 11 T cell receptor beta chains from one sample sequenced in a study of blood T cell repertoires in COVID-19. Measured with immunoSEQ multiplex PCR; TCRdb has only the in-frame clones, and not every one. The profile covers about 350,000 clones, with 88% appearing a single time and around 6.6% taken by the ten largest. The sequenced sample consisted of peripheral blood. The receptors stem from a woman aged 70-85 years with COVID-19, enrolled during active disease.

The rearrangement links TRBV2 to TRBJ1-2; D ambiguous. The CDR3 is 14 amino acids. Germline lookup yields CDR1 SNHLY and CDR2 FYNNEI. Trimming pared 3 bases from V and 5 bases from J, leaving 13 bases between. The CDR3 loop is CASSDSGEFYGYTF. In DNA, the CDR3 is TGTGCCAGCAGTGATTCAGGCGAATTTTATGGCTACACCTTC.

This chain connects TRBV19 to TRBJ2-5; 8 nucleotides align to TRBD1. Germline values: CDR1 LNHDA, CDR2 SQIVND (reference sequence). The CDR3 contains 14 residues. Trimming at V came to 6 bases and at J to 5 bases, leaving 8 bases not matched to a gene. The CDR3 region is CASSHDRGEETQYF. Here the CDR3 DNA reads TGTGCCAGTAGCCATGACAGGGGTGAGGAGACCCAGTACTTC.

This clone was observed a few times. The rearrangement links TRBV3-1 (or the pseudogene TRBV3-2) to TRBJ1-5; tentatively, D is TRBD1 (6 bases). Between the trimmed V and J ends, which lost 1 base and 7 bases, there was a span of 11 bases. This CDR3 has 14 residues. Germline CDR1 reads LGHDT; CDR2 reads YNNKEL (reference sequence). The CDR3 here is CASSQVGGDQPQHF. In DNA form, the CDR3 reads TGTGCCAGCAGCCAAGTAGGGGGTGACCAGCCCCAGCATTTT.

The genes are TRBV5-8 and TRBJ1-5; TRBD1 matches at 7 bases. From germline, CDR1 is SGHTS and CDR2 YDEGEE. Trimming removed 2 bases from V and 6 bases from J; junction bases left unmatched: 8. The CDR3 extends over 15 amino acids. The CDR3 here is CASSFEGATLQPQHF. The CDR3 DNA is TGTGCCAGCAGCTTCGAGGGGGCTACTCTTCAGCCCCAGCATTTT.

The J gene is TRBJ2-6, the V gene TRBV5-1; a possible D gene is TRBD1 (6 bases). V lost 0 bases to trimming and J lost 0 bases, with 10 bases between them. Germline CDR1 is SGHRS and CDR2 is YFSETQ. This CDR3 region has 17 residues. CDR3 DNA sequence: TGCGCCAGCAGCTTGGGGCAGGGGTTCTCTGGGGCCAACGTCCTGACTTTC. As protein: CASSLGQGFSGANVLTF.

This rearrangement joins TRBV27 to TRBJ1-2, with a tentative D call TRBD1 (6 bases). The CDR3 contains 15 residues. CDR1 is MNHEY, CDR2 SMNVEV, per germline (reference sequence). The ends were cut back, 5 bases at V and 4 bases at J, with 17 bases in the middle. The DNA for the CDR3 is TGTGCCAGCAGTCCTACCGGGGGGCGAAGCTATGGCTACACCTTC. Translating gives CASSPTGGRSYGYTF.

A remark on this clone: The sample contains more than one DNA sequence encoding this CDR3. This chain connects TRBV6-5 to TRBJ1-1; D ambiguous. The germline V gene has CDR1 MNHEY and CDR2 SVGAGI. The CDR3 consists of 15 residues. V was cut by 2 bases and J by 1 base, with 11 bases left in between. CDR3 sequence: CASSYSSGGNTEAFF. CDR3 bases: TGTGCCAGCAGTTACAGCTCAGGAGGGAACACTGAAGCTTTCTTT.

The chain carries TRBV5-1 and TRBJ1-5; D perhaps matches TRBD1 (6 bases). The CDR3 totals 15 residues. V was trimmed by 4 bases and J by 3 bases, leaving 14 bases between them. Germline CDR1 reads SGHRS; CDR2 reads YFSETQ. Here the CDR3 DNA reads TGCGCCAGCAGCCCGTTTGGACAGCACAATCAGCCCCAGCATTTT. It translates to CASSPFGQHNQPQHF.

The chain links TRBV10-2 to TRBJ2-7; the D gene is possibly TRBD2 (6 bases). This CDR3 contains 15 residues. The V gene lost 8 bases and the J gene lost 5 bases, with 22 bases spanning the gap. The germline V gene encodes CDR1 WSHSY and CDR2 SAAADI. CDR3 nucleotides: TGCGCCAGCTCTTCGGGGGATGAAGTTGGACACGAGCAGTACTTC. This translates into CASSSGDEVGHEQYF.

This clone was detected a few times. This chain joins TRBV30 and TRBJ1-3; D is unresolved. Trimming cost V 2 bases and J 4 bases, with 3 bases left between them. Germline CDR1 reads GTSNPN; CDR2 reads SVGIG (reference sequence). There are 11 residues in the CDR3. CDR3 coding DNA: TGTGCCTGGAGTTCGGGAAACACCATATATTTT. Amino acids: CAWSSGNTIYF.

The chain uses TRBV9 and TRBJ1-3; 7 bases match TRBD1. Germline V lookup: CDR1 SGDLS, CDR2 YYNGEE. Losses at the gene ends were 0 bases for V and 4 bases for J; bases not matched to a gene: 10. This CDR3 region has 17 residues. The chain's CDR3 is CASSVGLGGAFGNTIYF. The CDR3 DNA is TGTGCCAGCAGCGTAGGGTTAGGGGGCGCTTTCGGAAACACCATATATTTT.